The 27 T cell receptor beta chains listed next were all sequenced from one sample in a study of T-cell reconstitution after alpha-beta-depleted transplantation in children. TCRbeta library construction was performed incorporating unique molecular identifiers. Via MiXCR, TCRdb re-called the PCR reads, giving one row per CDR3 protein. The repertoire consists of approximately 250,000 distinct CDR3 sequences, with about 25% occurring once and the leading ten covering about 2.5%. This specimen was PBMCs, taken before TCRalphabeta/CD19-depleted stem cell transplant. The receptor set was obtained from a girl aged 2-10 years with Fanconi anemia, due to receive a stem cell transplant.

The CDR3 loop reads CATSPGTGTGELFF. DNA for the CDR3: TGTGCCACCAGTCCCGGGACAGGGACCGGGGAGCTGTTTTTT. This chain connects TRBV24-1 to TRBJ2-2; 9 bases are shared with TRBD1. In germline, CDR1 is KGHDR, CDR2 SFDVKD. Trimming at V came to 6 bases and at J to 5 bases, leaving 3 bases not matched to a gene. The CDR3 is 14 amino acids.

The V and J genes are TRBV15 and TRBJ2-4, with D hard to call. CDR1 is LNHNV, CDR2 YYDKDF, per germline (reference sequence). The CDR3 consists of 15 residues. V was shortened by 0 bases and J by 1 base, with 7 bases between the two germline ends. The CDR3 bases are TGTGCCACCAGCAGAGATACGGCGGCCAAAAACATTCAGTACTTC. This encodes CATSRDTAAKNIQYF.

Many counts were recorded for this clonotype. This rearrangement joins TRBV25-1 to TRBJ2-7; 8 nucleotides match TRBD2. The CDR3 extends over 16 amino acids. The V segment lost 4 bases and the J segment 0 bases; nucleotides outside the gene matches: 8. Germline V gene sequence: CDR1 MGHDK, CDR2 SYGVNS. The CDR3 loop is CASSVTGSGDSYEQYF. CDR3 in DNA: TGTGCCAGCAGTGTCACGGGTAGCGGGGACTCCTACGAGCAGTACTTC.

The rearrangement links TRBV20-1 to TRBJ1-5, with TRBD1 identical over 8 bases. With V trimmed by 2 bases and J by 0 bases, 9 bases remained unmatched. The length of the CDR3 is 17 residues. Germline V gene data show CDR1 as DFQATT and CDR2 as SNEGSKA (reference sequence). Here the CDR3 reads CSARPRGRNYSNQPQHF. In DNA form, the CDR3 reads TGCAGTGCTAGACCCAGGGGGCGCAACTATAGCAATCAGCCCCAGCATTTT.

This clonotype was detected a few times. This chain joins TRBV29-1 and TRBJ1-1; D perhaps matches TRBD1 (6 bases). The CDR3 has 12 residues. The germline CDR1 and CDR2 sequences are SQVTM and ANQGSEA. V was clipped by 3 bases and J by 6 bases, with 11 bases between them. CDR3 loop: CSVDEQGPEAFF. The DNA of the CDR3 is TGCAGCGTTGATGAACAGGGCCCTGAAGCTTTCTTT.

This clonotype has ten or more counts. The rearrangement joins TRBV29-1 to TRBJ1-1; possible D gene TRBD1, 5 bases. V lost 4 bases and J 5 bases, leaving 14 bases between the germline ends. The CDR3 covers 13 residues. CDR1 and CDR2 from the germline V gene are SQVTM and ANQGSEA. The CDR3 DNA follows: TGCAGCGTTGGACAGACCGAGGAGACTGAAGCTTTCTTT. Protein: CSVGQTEETEAFF.

Many counts were recorded for this clonotype. The chain joins TRBV29-1 to TRBJ2-1, with unresolved D. Looked up from germline, CDR1 is SQVTM and CDR2 is ANQGSEA. The CDR3 has 12 residues. V dropped 3 bases and J dropped 1 base, with 4 bases sitting between them. Here the CDR3 reads CSVDRSYNEQFF. In nucleotides, the CDR3 is TGCAGCGTTGATCGGTCCTACAATGAGCAGTTCTTC.

V usage is TRBV27 and J usage is TRBJ2-7; 7 bases match TRBD2. The CDR3 is 15 amino acids. Trimming took 5 bases from V and 5 from J; bases not matched to a gene: 12. Per the germline V gene, CDR1 is MNHEY and CDR2 is SMNVEV (reference sequence). The chain's CDR3 is CASSLKAGWLHEQYF. The DNA of the CDR3 is TGTGCCAGCAGTCTAAAAGCGGGATGGCTGCACGAGCAGTACTTC.

The rearrangement joins TRBV7-2 to TRBJ2-7; D unclear. Trimming stripped 2 bases from V and 1 base from J, with 15 bases between. The CDR3 sequence is 16 residues long. Germline CDR1 SGHTA, CDR2 FQGNSA. The CDR3 here is CASSLWSRAPSYEQYF. CDR3 DNA sequence: TGTGCCAGCAGCTTATGGTCCCGGGCCCCATCCTACGAGCAGTACTTC.

This chain joins TRBV20-1 and TRBJ2-1, with unresolved D. The germline V gene has CDR1 DFQATT and CDR2 SNEGSKA (reference sequence). V was pared by 6 bases and J by 12 bases, with 12 bases between. This CDR3 region has 10 residues. CDR3 sequence reads: CSASTEVQFF. The CDR3 DNA reads TGCAGTGCAAGTACTGAGGTGCAGTTCTTC.

In this sample, this clonotype turned up a few times. The chain has TRBV20-1 and TRBJ2-7; 7 nucleotides align to TRBD1. Trimming at V came to 5 bases and at J to 7 bases, leaving 14 bases not matched to a gene. The CDR3 sequence is 14 residues long. Per germline, CDR1 DFQATT and CDR2 SNEGSKA (reference sequence). CDR3 sequence reads: CSAVDRTAWGEQYF. CDR3 DNA sequence: TGCAGTGCTGTGGACAGGACGGCCTGGGGGGAGCAGTACTTC.

This clonotype was seen a few times. The chain couples TRBV12-3 or TRBV12-4 to TRBJ2-3; 9 bases are a match to TRBD1. This CDR3 is built from 13 residues. V dropped 6 bases and J dropped 4; count of bases not matched to a gene: 2. The CDR3 sequence is CASRGTGPDTQYF. The CDR3 region has the DNA TGTGCCAGCAGGGGGACAGGGCCAGATACGCAGTATTTT.

Only a few counts were recorded for this clonotype. This chain joins TRBV29-1 and TRBJ1-5, with D perhaps TRBD1 (5 bases). Germline lookup yields CDR1 SQVTM and CDR2 ANQGSEA. The CDR3 is 13 residues long. Trimming took off 4 bases at V and 3 bases at J, with 10 bases between the two ends. The CDR3, as DNA: TGCAGCGTTGCCAGGGATATCAATCAGCCCCAGCATTTT. It codes for CSVARDINQPQHF.

CDR3 nucleotide sequence: TGCAGTGCTAGAGTCTTATCTCTAAAGACTTACGAGCAGTACTTC. Translating gives CSARVLSLKTYEQYF. This chain links TRBV20-1 with TRBJ2-7; D uncertain. CDR3 size: 15 residues. The V gene lost 1 base and the J gene lost 4 bases, with 17 bases spanning the gap. The V gene's germline CDR1 is DFQATT and CDR2 SNEGSKA (reference sequence).

V is TRBV5-6 and J is TRBJ2-7, with 9 positions matching TRBD1. Germline lookup yields CDR1 SGHDT and CDR2 YYEEEE. Trimming removed 4 bases from V and 6 bases from J; junction bases left unmatched: 8. This CDR3 is 14 amino acids long. The CDR3 spells CASSAGTGRLEQYF. The CDR3, as DNA: TGTGCCAGCAGCGCCGGGACAGGGCGCCTCGAGCAGTACTTC.

V and J are TRBV28 and TRBJ2-7, with D possibly being TRBD1 or TRBD2 (6 bases each). The germline gives CDR1 MDHEN, CDR2 SYDVKM. V was clipped by 4 bases and J by 2 bases, with 15 bases between them. CDR3 length: 15 amino acids. The CDR3 spells CASSYLWGATYEQYF. The CDR3 bases are TGTGCCAGCAGTTACCTTTGGGGGGCAACCTACGAGCAGTACTTC.

There are many counts of this clonotype. This chain connects TRBV4-2 to TRBJ2-5; D is undetermined. The V gene lost 6 bases and the J gene lost 4 bases, with 12 bases spanning the gap. CDR3 length: 13 amino acids. Germline lookup yields CDR1 LGHNA and CDR2 YNFKEQ. DNA of the CDR3: TGTGCCAGCAGTGGGAAGTGGGTAGAGACCCAGTACTTC. Encoded protein: CASSGKWVETQYF.

This clonotype has a count of ten or more. The chain uses TRBV25-1 and TRBJ2-7; a possible D gene is TRBD1 (6 bases). Germline values: CDR1 MGHDK, CDR2 SYGVNS. Trimming left V 5 bases short and J 5 bases short, with 10 bases between. This CDR3 region has 12 residues. The CDR3 loop reads CASSLQGDEQYF. The CDR3 coding sequence is TGTGCCAGCAGTCTACAGGGCGACGAGCAGTACTTC.

This clonotype was recorded at least ten times. The gene calls are TRBV27 and TRBJ1-2; TRBD1 agrees at 10 bases. The CDR3 consists of 14 residues. CDR1 MNHEY and CDR2 SMNVEV come from the germline V gene (reference sequence). Trimming cost V 8 bases and J 4 bases; bases outside gene matches: 7. This CDR3 reads CASGSTGGSYGYTF. CDR3 nucleotides: TGTGCCAGCGGGTCGACAGGGGGCAGCTATGGCTACACCTTC.

The rearrangement joins TRBV29-1 to TRBJ2-1; TRBD2 matches at 10 bases. The CDR3 consists of 14 residues. V lost 6 bases to trimming and J lost 5 bases; unmatched junction nucleotides: 7. Germline V CDR1 and CDR2: SQVTM, ANQGSEA. CDR3 coding DNA: TGCAGCGTCTGGGGACTAGCGCTGAACAATGAGCAGTTCTTC. This gives the protein CSVWGLALNNEQFF.

This rearrangement joins TRBV12-3 or TRBV12-4 to TRBJ2-3; 8 bases are shared with TRBD2. V was clipped by 7 bases and J by 2 bases; unmatched bases: 8. The CDR3 loop spans 15 amino acids. CDR3 sequence (DNA): TGTGCCAGCACTGTTTCGGGACTAGACACAGATACGCAGTATTTT. Amino acid sequence: CASTVSGLDTDTQYF.

This clonotype was found many times. V gene TRBV6-4 combines with J gene TRBJ2-2, with TRBD1 matching 7 bases. The CDR3 spans 14 residues. The junction had 2 bases not matched to a gene; V was cut back by 5 bases and J by 2 bases. Germline lookup yields CDR1 MRHNA and CDR2 SNTAGT. CDR3 DNA: TGTGCCAGCAGTTCAGGGGGAAACACCGGGGAGCTGTTTTTT. Translation: CASSSGGNTGELFF.

This clonotype was counted ten times or more. V is TRBV5-1 and J is TRBJ2-1; 8 bases are shared with TRBD2. The CDR3 is 14 residues long. Germline V lookup: CDR1 SGHRS, CDR2 YFSETQ. The ends lost 7 bases at V and 7 bases at J; junction bases unmatched: 10. This chain's CDR3 is CASQPGGPGNEQFF. DNA of the CDR3: TGCGCCAGCCAACCGGGAGGGCCTGGGAATGAGCAGTTCTTC.

In the case of this clonotype: As the CDR3 is not closed by the conserved phenylalanine or tryptophan, this likely results from a read error. The V call is TRBV7-2, the J call TRBJ2-1; D is perhaps TRBD2 (6 bases). Looked up from germline, CDR1 is SGHTA and CDR2 is FQGNSA. The CDR3 extends over 15 amino acids. Trimming removed 3 bases from V and 7 bases from J, with 16 bases in between. The CDR3 is CASSFGGISLNEQFV. CDR3 bases: TGTGCCAGCAGCTTTGGCGGGATATCTTTAAATGAGCAGTTCGTC.

This clonotype was observed many times. This rearrangement joins TRBV29-1 to TRBJ1-1; TRBD1 aligns across 7 bases. Germline trimming cut 6 bases from V and 5 bases from J; bases unmatched to any gene: 12. Per the germline V gene, CDR1 is SQVTM and CDR2 is ANQGSEA. The CDR3 covers 14 residues. CDR3 loop: CSVLAPGGGTEAFF. CDR3 sequence (DNA): TGCAGCGTCCTTGCCCCAGGGGGGGGAACTGAAGCTTTCTTT.

This clonotype was counted a few times. The chain combines TRBV20-1 with TRBJ2-3, with D possibly being TRBD1 or TRBD2 (5 bases each). The germline V gene has CDR1 DFQATT and CDR2 SNEGSKA (reference sequence). The length of the CDR3 is 13 residues. Trimming removed 3 bases at V and 1 base at J, with 8 bases between. CDR3 sequence reads: CSASVGGTDTQYF. CDR3 bases: TGCAGTGCTAGTGTGGGGGGCACAGATACGCAGTATTTT.

This clonotype was recorded a few times. V usage is TRBV20-1 and J usage is TRBJ2-2, with a tentative D call TRBD1 (6 bases). The V end was cut by 4 bases, the J end by 6 bases, with 9 bases between. Germline assignment: CDR1 DFQATT and CDR2 SNEGSKA (reference sequence). There are 12 residues in the CDR3. CDR3 nucleotide sequence: TGCAGTGCTACACAGGGATCCGGGGAGCTGTTTTTT. Protein: CSATQGSGELFF.